Shown below are 16 T cell receptor beta chains from a single sample sequenced in a study of breast tumors, draining lymph nodes, adjacent tissues. MiXCR, run by TCRdb on the multiplex PCR reads, gives a single entry per CDR3 protein. There are more than 250,000 distinct CDR3 sequences in the sample; around 31% occur only once, and 1.1% lies in the top ten. Breast cancer patients provided tissue from their axillary draining lymph nodes. The sample consisted of axillary lymph node tissue. These TCRs come from a female donor with breast cancer. Some clones in this sample may be carry-over from other donors' samples.

This clonotype was counted at least ten times. V is TRBV7-9 and J is TRBJ2-2; D ambiguous. CDR1 and CDR2 from the germline V gene are SEHNR and FQNEAQ (reference sequence). The V end was cut by 6 bases, the J end by 0 bases, with 5 bases between. The CDR3 consists of 13 residues. The CDR3 loop is CASRTANTGELFF. The CDR3 coding sequence is TGTGCCAGCAGGACGGCGAACACCGGGGAGCTGTTTTTT.

With regard to this clonotype: One base away lies a much larger clone, so this may be a sequencing read error. The V and J genes are TRBV7-9 and TRBJ1-4; tentative D call: TRBD1 (5 bases). Trimming left V 5 bases short and J 10 bases short, with 20 bases between. Germline CDR1 is SEHNR and CDR2 is FQNEAQ (reference sequence). The CDR3 consists of 15 residues. CDR3 sequence (DNA): TGTGCCAGCAGCGTCAGGGTCGCGGAAGGTGGAAAACTGTTTTTT. Translating gives CASSVRVAEGGKLFF.

CDR3 coding DNA: TGTGCCAGCAGCCAAGGATTGTTCTGGGACGAGCAGTACTTC. It yields the protein CASSQGLFWDEQYF. The V call is TRBV5-6, the J call TRBJ2-7; D ambiguous. Germline CDR1 and CDR2: SGHDT and YYEEEE. This CDR3 has 14 amino acids. V gave up 4 bases and J gave up 5 bases, with 16 bases separating them.

This clonotype has a count of ten or more. The chain links TRBV13 to TRBJ2-5; D possibly corresponds to TRBD1 (6 bases). The CDR3 is 14 residues long. Trimming took 9 bases from V and 7 from J, leaving 21 bases between them. CDR1 PRHDT and CDR2 FYEKMQ come from the germline V gene (reference sequence). CDR3 sequence (DNA): TGTGCCAGTAGAAGGTGGGGGCAGTGGGGGACCCAGTACTTC. Its translation: CASRRWGQWGTQYF.

This clonotype was found many times. This chain links TRBV5-8 with TRBJ1-4, with 9 bases matching TRBD1. Germline V lookup: CDR1 SGHTS, CDR2 YDEGEE. There are 14 residues in the CDR3. Losses at the gene ends were 7 bases for V and 10 bases for J; bases not matched to a gene: 11. DNA for the CDR3: TGTGCCAGCTGTCTGGGGGACAGGGCTTCAAAACTGTTTTTT. This codes for CASCLGDRASKLFF.

This clonotype was seen ten or more times. The CDR3 region is CASSRASGSFYEQYF. Written as DNA, the CDR3 is TGCGCCAGCAGCCGAGCTAGCGGGAGTTTTTACGAGCAGTACTTC. V and J are TRBV4-1 and TRBJ2-7; 10 bases are a match to TRBD2. In germline, CDR1 is MGHRA, CDR2 YSYEKL. The CDR3 covers 15 residues. J gave up 4 bases and V 4 bases, and 7 bases lay outside the gene matches.

This rearrangement joins TRBV12-3 or TRBV12-4 to TRBJ1-4; tentatively, D is TRBD1 (5 bases). There are 16 residues in the CDR3. The V and J ends lost 0 bases and 12 bases respectively, with 20 bases between them. Here the CDR3 DNA reads TGTGCCAGCAGTTTAGCGAGGAGGGGCGATCGGGATGAACTGTTTTTT. This gives the protein CASSLARRGDRDELFF.

In its sample, this clonotype was seen many times. The rearrangement uses TRBV20-1 and TRBJ1-5; 9 bases are shared with TRBD1. The CDR3 is 15 residues long. The trim removed 2 bases at V and 6 bases at J, leaving 8 bases unmatched. Germline V lookup: CDR1 DFQATT, CDR2 SNEGSKA (reference sequence). The CDR3 loop is CSARWDRDVGQPQHF. The CDR3 coding sequence is TGCAGTGCTAGATGGGACAGGGATGTAGGTCAGCCCCAGCATTTT.

A word on this clonotype: Lacking the conserved final phenylalanine or tryptophan, this CDR3 likely reflects a read error. J is TRBJ2-7 and V is TRBV24-1; D perhaps matches TRBD2 (6 bases). Germline values: CDR1 KGHDR, CDR2 SFDVKD. This CDR3 is built from 13 residues. V was shortened by 5 bases and J by 8 bases, with 15 bases between the two germline ends. This CDR3 is CATSGAGPVKQYL. The CDR3 DNA is TGTGCCACCAGTGGGGCGGGGCCAGTCAAGCAGTACCTC.

The V and J genes are TRBV29-1 and TRBJ2-3; tentatively, D is TRBD2 (5 bases). The CDR3 is 12 residues long. Per germline, CDR1 SQVTM and CDR2 ANQGSEA. V lost 4 bases to trimming and J lost 5 bases, with 10 bases between them. CDR3 in amino acids: CSVAGVGDTQYF. CDR3 bases: TGCAGCGTTGCCGGGGTGGGAGATACGCAGTATTTT.

In regard to this clonotype: It may be a read error: a sequence one base away is much more abundant. The V gene is TRBV19, the J gene TRBJ2-1; 16 nucleotides align to TRBD2. CDR1 is LNHDA, CDR2 SQIVND, per germline (reference sequence). This CDR3 is built from 15 residues. CDR3 in DNA: TGTGCCAGTACCACGGGACTAGCGGGAGGGCATGAGCAGTCCTTC. This gives the protein CASTTGLAGGHEQSF.

At least ten counts were recorded for this clonotype. V and J are TRBV6-5 and TRBJ1-6; possible D gene TRBD1, 5 bases. V lost 2 bases, J lost 3 bases, and 5 bases lay in between. The germline V gene has CDR1 MNHEY and CDR2 SVGAGI. The CDR3 is 14 residues long. This CDR3 is CASSYRGYNSPLHF. For the CDR3, the DNA is TGTGCCAGCAGTTACAGGGGCTATAATTCACCCCTCCACTTT.

This clonotype came up many times. The chain has TRBV20-1 and TRBJ2-7, with 9 bases lining up with TRBD2. This CDR3 has 13 residues. V lost 1 base and J lost 4; bases outside the gene matches: 2. From germline, CDR1 is DFQATT and CDR2 SNEGSKA (reference sequence). The CDR3: CSARGGRDYEQYF. As DNA, the CDR3 is TGCAGTGCTAGAGGCGGGAGGGATTACGAGCAGTACTTC.

The sample holds many counts of this clonotype. The junction shows a germline mismatch at one end, possibly a read error. The V and J genes are TRBV7-7 and TRBJ2-3; D is possibly TRBD1 or TRBD2 (5 bases each). The CDR3 runs 15 residues. Looked up from germline, CDR1 is SSHAT and CDR2 is FNYEAQ (reference sequence). The CDR3 sequence: CASSLGVGGTDTQYF. CDR3 DNA: TGTGCTAGCAGCTTAGGGGTGGGAGGCACAGATACGCAGTATTTT.

This clonotype was seen only once. V usage is TRBV25-1 and J usage is TRBJ2-3; the D is unclear. This CDR3 spans 12 amino acids. Trimming left V 2 bases short and J 11 bases short, with 11 bases between. Germline V lookup: CDR1 MGHDK, CDR2 SYGVNS. The CDR3 region has the DNA TGTGCCAGCAGTGAACTCGGGTTTGAGCAGTATTTT. This gives the protein CASSELGFEQYF.

Ten or more counts support this clonotype. The chain combines TRBV6-6 with TRBJ1-2; D may be TRBD1 (5 bases). CDR1 is MNHNY, CDR2 SVGAGI, per germline (reference sequence). V was clipped by 9 bases and J by 9 bases, with 20 bases between them. The CDR3 has 13 amino acids. The chain's CDR3 is CASAGGGRVRYTF. Written as DNA, the CDR3 is TGTGCCAGTGCGGGCGGGGGGAGGGTCCGCTACACCTTC.